This passage covers 5 T cell receptor beta chains from one sample sequenced in a study of blood T cell repertoires in COVID-19. Data came from immunoSEQ multiplex PCR; TCRdb stores just in-frame clones and leaves some out. The sample holds some 31,000 clones; about 92% are singletons and the top ten take roughly 0.99%. The sequenced sample consisted of peripheral blood. The receptors derive from a man in his sixties or seventies with active or convalescent COVID-19.

The chain employs TRBV2 and TRBJ2-4; weak D call: TRBD1 (5 bases). The CDR3 runs to 17 residues. Trimming pared 7 bases from V and 0 bases from J, leaving 19 bases between. CDR1 SNHLY and CDR2 FYNNEI come from the germline V gene. The CDR3 spells CASTYRRAPIAKNIQYF. The CDR3 DNA follows: TGTGCCAGCACATACCGCAGGGCTCCTATAGCCAAAAACATTCAGTACTTC. Using reference TRBV2 and TRBJ2-4 for the parts outside the CDR3, the full variable domain is EPEVTQTPSHQVTQMGQEVILRCVPISNHLYFYWYRQILGQKVEFLVSFYNNEISEKSEIFDDQFSVERPDGSNFTLKIRSTKLEDSAMYFCASTYRRAPIAKNIQYFGAGTRLSVL.

The J gene is TRBJ1-1, the V gene TRBV30; 11 nucleotides match TRBD1. The CDR3 runs 14 residues. Trimming cost V 2 bases and J 5 bases; bases outside gene matches: 4. Per the germline V gene, CDR1 is GTSNPN and CDR2 is SVGIG (reference sequence). DNA for the CDR3: TGTGCCTGGAGTAGGGACAGGGGGTATACTGAAGCTTTCTTT. It specifies CAWSRDRGYTEAFF.

The rearrangement joins TRBV28 to TRBJ1-2; 8 bases fit TRBD1. Germline loops: CDR1 MDHEN, CDR2 SYDVKM. The CDR3 totals 17 residues. The junction had 12 bases not matched to a gene; V was cut back by 2 bases and J by 4 bases. The CDR3 DNA reads TGTGCCAGCAGTTTACCAGGACAGGGTGTTTGGATCTATGGCTACACCTTC. The encoded protein is CASSLPGQGVWIYGYTF.

This sequence joins TRBV5-1 and TRBJ2-1; 8 positions match TRBD2. After removal of 5 bases from V and 9 bases from J, the junction contained 7 bases not matched to a gene. CDR3 length: 13 residues. CDR1 is SGHRS and CDR2 is YFSETQ in the germline V gene. The CDR3 is CASRSGGYGEQFF. DNA for the CDR3: TGCGCCAGCAGGTCGGGGGGGTACGGTGAGCAGTTCTTC.

The chain has TRBV6-6 and TRBJ1-5, with 7 bases that match TRBD1. Germline V CDR1 and CDR2: MNHNY, SVGAGI (reference sequence). The CDR3 is made up of 13 amino acids. V lost 7 bases to trimming and J lost 6 bases; unmatched junction nucleotides: 6. The CDR3 region is CASTRQGTQPQHF. CDR3 DNA: TGTGCCAGCACTAGACAGGGAACTCAGCCCCAGCATTTT.